The TCR beta chain described here comes from a study of graft-versus-host responses after intestinal transplantation. Whole-study context: Anti-thymocyte globulin induction, then tacrolimus and steroids for 3 to 4 years, went to all recipients.

Tissue from the graft was processed to free its intraepithelial and lamina propria lymphocytes. Of note for this clone: The antigen is undetermined.

V shed 0 bases, J shed 4 bases, and the junction held 1 base outside the gene matches. The V gene's germline CDR1 is MNHNS and CDR2 SASEGT. The CDR3 covers 15 residues. The assay was immunoSEQ multiplex PCR, and TCRdb's table has in-frame clones only and misses some. Of several thousand clones listed, roughly 85% are singletons. Whole-study results and caveats: Detected in recipient marrow were GvH clones, some of which were first observed in ileum or blood.

The starting material was ileum tissue, obtained 156 days after intestinal transplant. The chain carries TRBV6-1 and TRBJ1-2; TRBD1 agrees at 11 bases. The sequence derives from a human patient who received an intestinal transplant, so some T cells may come from the graft donor. The CDR3 protein is CASSEAGTGGYGYTF. The CDR3 DNA follows: TGTGCCAGCAGTGAAGCCGGGACAGGGGGCTATGGCTACACCTTC.